This T cell receptor beta chain came from a study of T cells in women clearing cervical HPV infection. On the study more broadly: Women with histologically confirmed HPV16-related CIN3 or worse, 2 with invasive cancer, served as cases. Cases' blood sampling followed lesion detection by median approximately 150 days (90 to 200).

Dot-blot hybridization genotyped cervical HPV amplified with MY09/MY11 PCR. This CDR3 is built from 15 residues. Germline assignment: CDR1 MRHNA and CDR2 SNTAGT. V was pared by 5 bases and J by 0 bases, with 12 bases between. Sequencing was performed with immunoSEQ multiplex PCR; in TCRdb, only in-frame clones are kept and a portion is missing. The specimen's table records more than 30,000 clones. General study points: Richness plus V gene abundances separated cases from controls with AUC about 0.83.

By frequency, this clone is medium-sized. Antigen specificity is unknown. The read is 3 residues too short to cover the CDR3 end, so that end is filled in from the germline J gene. This receptor was taken from a woman between 18 and 69 years old with a cervical HPV16 infection that either progressed to CIN3+ or cleared (not recorded which). J is TRBJ2-3 and V is TRBV6-4, with D possibly matching TRBD1 (6 bases). The sample taken for sequencing was blood buffy coat. The covered CDR3 bases are TGTGCCAGCAGTCAGGGGATTCTTAGCACAGATACG. Its translation: CASSQGILSTDT. The whole CDR3 protein is CASSQGILSTDTQYF.